Listed here are 20 T cell receptor beta chains from one sample, sequenced in a study of cytomegalovirus exposure and HLA in healthy donors. PCR amplification relied on 60 Vbeta primers (plus 13 Jbeta primers). Assay used: immunoSEQ multiplex PCR; TCRdb lists only in-frame clones, some missing. The table shows 59,000 or so clones, with 70% to 75% occurring only once. Sequencing input: PBMCs. These receptors all come from a man aged 25 to 45 in good health and CMV-seropositive.

The V gene is TRBV5-1, the J gene TRBJ2-3, with 13 bases matching TRBD2. There are 15 residues in the CDR3. The V gene end was trimmed by 2 bases and the J gene end by 5 bases; junction bases not matched to a gene: 2. Germline CDR1 reads SGHRS; CDR2 reads YFSETQ. Here the CDR3 reads CASSFWTSGGDTQYF. The CDR3 nucleotides are TGCGCCAGCAGCTTTTGGACTAGCGGGGGAGATACGCAGTATTTT.

This clone was found a few times. The genes are TRBV18 and TRBJ1-1, with D uncertain. CDR1 is KGHSH and CDR2 is LQKENI in the germline V gene. This CDR3 spans 12 amino acids. The V end was cut by 3 bases, the J end by 8 bases, with 10 bases between. The DNA of the CDR3 is TGTGCCAGCTCACCGGCTCACCGAGAAGCTTTCTTT. Its protein product is CASSPAHREAFF.

The chain's CDR3 is CASKRARGDDTQYF. The CDR3, as DNA: TGTGCCAGCAAGAGGGCACGAGGTGATGATACGCAGTATTTT. The J gene is TRBJ2-3, the V gene TRBV2; D perhaps matches TRBD2 (5 bases). Trimming shortened V by 7 bases and J by 6 bases, and 17 bases separated the two germline ends. In germline, CDR1 is SNHLY, CDR2 FYNNEI. This CDR3 is built from 14 residues.

The J gene is TRBJ2-3, the V gene TRBV15; 11 bases fit TRBD2. This CDR3 contains 15 residues. Germline V gene data show CDR1 as LNHNV and CDR2 as YYDKDF (reference sequence). Trimming removed 0 bases from V and 4 bases from J; junction bases left unmatched: 0. In nucleotides, the CDR3 is TGTGCCACCAGCAGAGATAGCGGGGGGGCAGATACGCAGTATTTT. Residues: CATSRDSGGADTQYF. The whole variable domain, filled in from reference TRBV15 and TRBJ2-3, reads DAMVIQNPRYQVTQFGKPVTLSCSQTLNHNVMYWYQQKSSQAPKLLFHYYDKDFNNEADTPDNFQSRRPNTSFCFLDIRSPGLGDTAMYLCATSRDSGGADTQYFGPGTRLTVL.

The chain recombines TRBV4-3 with TRBJ1-2; 7 bases line up with TRBD1. CDR3 length: 16 amino acids. The ends lost 4 bases at V and 8 bases at J; junction bases unmatched: 16. The V gene's germline CDR1 is LGHNA and CDR2 YSLEER. This CDR3 reads CASSPKVGQTTSGYTF. For the CDR3, the DNA is TGCGCCAGCAGCCCTAAGGTGGGACAGACGACTTCGGGCTACACCTTC.

The chain carries TRBV6-5 and TRBJ2-7; D gene unclear. The germline CDR1 and CDR2 sequences are MNHEY and SVGAGI. The V and J ends lost 0 bases and 1 base respectively, with 13 bases between them. The CDR3 runs 16 residues. CDR3 nucleotides: TGTGCCAGCAGTTACTCGGGTCAGGCTCTATCCTACGAGCAGTACTTC. It specifies CASSYSGQALSYEQYF.

The gene calls are TRBV7-2 and TRBJ1-1, with a possible D match to TRBD1 (5 bases). CDR3 size: 16 residues. Germline V gene lookup returns CDR1 SGHTA and CDR2 FQGNSA. V gave up 1 base and J gave up 7 bases, with 19 bases separating them. The CDR3 loop reads CASSLGGRRGYGEAFF. The CDR3 region has the DNA TGTGCCAGCAGCTTAGGGGGCCGAAGGGGCTATGGTGAAGCTTTCTTT.

The genes are TRBV4-3 and TRBJ1-2; D gene ambiguous. The V and J ends lost 1 base and 0 bases respectively, with 9 bases between them. This CDR3 has 15 residues. Per germline, CDR1 LGHNA and CDR2 YSLEER. The CDR3 sequence is CASSQGSSANYGYTF. CDR3 DNA: TGCGCCAGCAGCCAAGGATCGTCAGCTAACTATGGCTACACCTTC.

This clone was seen only a few times. V gene TRBV7-3 combines with J gene TRBJ2-1; no clear D. The CDR3 contains 17 residues. Trimming shortened V by 5 bases and J by 0 bases, and 17 bases separated the two germline ends. Germline CDR1 is SGHTA and CDR2 is FQGTGA. CDR3 sequence: CASSPSLILASYNEQFF. CDR3 bases: TGTGCCAGCAGCCCTTCTTTAATCTTAGCCTCCTACAATGAGCAGTTCTTC.

The chain combines TRBV25-1 with TRBJ1-4; 9 positions match TRBD1. This CDR3 is built from 16 residues. Germline values: CDR1 MGHDK, CDR2 SYGVNS. V lost 4 bases to trimming and J lost 7 bases; unmatched junction nucleotides: 10. The CDR3 sequence: CASSAGTGLVSEKLFF. The DNA for the CDR3 is TGTGCCAGCAGTGCGGGGACAGGGTTGGTGAGTGAAAAACTGTTTTTT.

This clone has only one observation. This sequence joins TRBV5-6 and TRBJ1-4; D ambiguous. V was pared by 0 bases and J by 0 bases, with 12 bases between. Germline values: CDR1 SGHDT, CDR2 YYEEEE. The CDR3 spans 17 residues. The CDR3 nucleotides are TGTGCCAGCAGCTTGGGGCGGAGGGCTGCAACTAATGAAAAACTGTTTTTT. Translation gives CASSLGRRAATNEKLFF. The complete variable domain, with remaining parts taken from reference TRBV5-6 and TRBJ1-4, reads DAGVTQSPTHLIKTRGQQVTLRCSPKSGHDTVSWYQQALGQGPQFIFQYYEEEERQRGNFPDRFSGHQFPNYSSELNVNALLLGDSALYLCASSLGRRAATNEKLFFGSGTQLSVL.

This chain links TRBV6-5 with TRBJ2-7; a weak D match, TRBD1 (5 bases). Germline V CDR1 and CDR2: MNHEY, SVGAGI. The length of the CDR3 is 14 residues. V was cut by 6 bases and J by 4 bases, with 16 bases left in between. CDR3: CASSPGQLSYEQYF. In DNA, the CDR3 is TGTGCCAGCAGCCCAGGGCAGCTAAGTTACGAGCAGTACTTC.

Many counts were recorded for this clone. The chain carries TRBV19 and TRBJ1-2; weak D call: TRBD1 (6 bases). Looked up from germline, CDR1 is LNHDA and CDR2 is SQIVND (reference sequence). The CDR3 runs 13 residues. The V gene lost 3 bases and the J gene lost 2 bases, with 7 bases spanning the gap. CDR3 nucleotide sequence: TGTGCCAGTAGTATTGGGACAAACTATGGCTACACCTTC. Its protein product is CASSIGTNYGYTF.

The chain recombines TRBV9 with TRBJ2-2; D is undetermined. The V and J ends lost 9 bases and 0 bases respectively, with 15 bases between them. The CDR3 totals 15 residues. Germline CDR1 and CDR2: SGDLS and YYNGEE. CDR3 sequence (DNA): TGTGCCATCACCGGAGAGAGCGCGAACACCGGGGAGCTGTTTTTT. This encodes CAITGESANTGELFF.

The gene calls are TRBV27 and TRBJ2-3; possibly TRBD2 for D (5 bases). The V end lost 2 bases, the J end lost 8 bases, and 8 bases lay between the germline ends. The CDR3 has 12 amino acids. Germline V gene lookup returns CDR1 MNHEY and CDR2 SMNVEV (reference sequence). The CDR3 DNA sequence: TGTGCCAGCAGTTTACCAGAGGGTACGCAGTATTTT. It codes for CASSLPEGTQYF.

V usage is TRBV29-1 and J usage is TRBJ2-7; a possible D gene is TRBD1 (6 bases). The CDR3 has 12 amino acids. The V gene's germline CDR1 is SQVTM and CDR2 ANQGSEA. The germline V and J ends were trimmed by 7 bases and 6 bases, with 16 bases remaining between them. DNA of the CDR3: TGCAGCGCTTCGAGAGGGGACACCGAGCAGTACTTC. Protein: CSASRGDTEQYF.

The V gene is TRBV27, the J gene TRBJ2-5; TRBD1 might be the D (5 bases). The J call may be faulty, since TRBJ2-7 better matches the DNA end. The CDR3 is 16 amino acids. Germline V gene lookup returns CDR1 MNHEY and CDR2 SMNVEV (reference sequence). CDR3 DNA: TGTGCCAGCAGTTCGCCCTCCGACAGCTCGGACTACGAGCAGTACTTC. Translated, it gives CASSSPSDSSDYEQYF.

This chain joins TRBV11-2 and TRBJ2-1; 8 nucleotides match TRBD1. The CDR3 runs 16 residues. V lost 6 bases, J lost 4 bases, and 11 bases stayed unmatched. Per the germline V gene, CDR1 is SGHAT and CDR2 is FQNNGV. Here the CDR3 reads CASRPVRDRRYNEQFF. DNA of the CDR3: TGTGCCAGCAGACCTGTTCGGGACAGGCGTTACAATGAGCAGTTCTTC.

This clone was seen just once. This chain joins TRBV15 and TRBJ1-4; 7 bases fit TRBD1. The CDR3 runs 15 residues. Germline V lookup: CDR1 LNHNV, CDR2 YYDKDF (reference sequence). The V and J ends lost 5 bases and 1 base, in that order; junction bases with no gene match: 4. CDR3 bases: TGTGCCACCAGCGACAGGGATGTAACTAATGAAAAACTGTTTTTT. Translated, it gives CATSDRDVTNEKLFF.

The gene calls are TRBV2 and TRBJ1-1; D might be TRBD1 (6 bases). The CDR3 is made up of 14 amino acids. V was cut by 3 bases and J by 10 bases, with 18 bases left in between. Germline V gene sequence: CDR1 SNHLY, CDR2 FYNNEI. The CDR3 sequence: CASSDGDTSWRAFF. CDR3 bases: TGTGCCAGCAGTGACGGGGACACCTCTTGGCGAGCTTTCTTT.